Listed below are T cell receptor beta chains from one sample, sequenced in a study of CD8 T cells in ankylosing spondylitis. TCRdb passed the 5' RACE reads through MiXCR, listing each CDR3 protein once. The profile shows under 200,000 distinct CDR3 sequences, around a tenth of them singletons. Sequences were obtained from blood, either unsorted or a sorted T cell fraction (not recorded which). These TCRs come from a female donor with ankylosing spondylitis or in good health (not recorded which). CDR3s include the opening cysteine and the closing phenylalanine or tryptophan. D genes are given only for firm matches. Expanded clones are given a class, and other clones once, few, many or no size at all.

size: few
D: .
V: TRBV5-1
J: TRBJ1-5
CDR3: CASSLSGGSNQPQHF
DNA: TGCGCCAGCAGCTTGTCTGGGGGGAGCAATCAGCCCCAGCATTTT

size: few
D: TRBD2
V: TRBV5-1
J: TRBJ2-1
CDR3: CASSFGAGGGYNEQFF
DNA: TGCGCCAGCAGCTTCGGGGCGGGAGGGGGCTACAATGAGCAGTTCTTC

size: few
D: .
V: TRBV10-3
J: TRBJ2-6
CDR3: CAISESDSGANVLTF
DNA: TGTGCCATCAGTGAATCAGACTCTGGGGCCAACGTCCTGACTTTC

size: many
D: TRBD1
V: TRBV12-3/TRBV12-4
J: TRBJ2-3
CDR3: CASSWTGTDTQYF
DNA: TGTGCCAGCAGTTGGACAGGGACAGATACGCAGTATTTT

size: .
D: TRBD2
V: TRBV2
J: TRBJ2-7
CDR3: CASSGLAGVYEQYF
DNA: TGTGCCAGCAGTGGACTAGCGGGAGTCTACGAGCAGTACTTC

size: .
D: .
V: TRBV6-1
J: TRBJ2-1
CDR3: CASSSDYYNEQFF
DNA: TGTGCCAGCAGCTCCGACTACTACAATGAGCAGTTCTTC

size: many
D: TRBD1
V: TRBV7-8
J: TRBJ2-4
CDR3: CASSLAGTGAKNIQYF
DNA: TGTGCCAGCAGCTTAGCCGGGACAGGGGCCAAAAACATTCAGTACTTC

size: few
D: TRBD2
V: TRBV10-1
J: TRBJ2-4
CDR3: CASSEWGTSGSWDIQYF
DNA: TGCGCCAGCAGTGAGTGGGGGACTAGCGGGAGCTGGGACATTCAGTACTTC

size: few
D: .
V: TRBV12-3/TRBV12-4
J: TRBJ2-3
CDR3: CASTSTGTQYF
DNA: TGTGCCAGCACCTCCACGGGTACGCAGTATTTT

size: .
D: .
V: TRBV19
J: TRBJ2-7
CDR3: CASSIGPGVYEQYF
DNA: TGTGCCAGTAGTATCGGCCCTGGAGTCTACGAGCAGTACTTC

size: few
D: .
V: TRBV20-1
J: TRBJ2-1
CDR3: CSARVKGFLYNEQFF
DNA: TGCAGTGCTAGAGTAAAAGGTTTCCTCTACAATGAGCAGTTCTTC

size: few
D: TRBD2
V: TRBV5-4
J: TRBJ2-1
CDR3: CASSYKSFSGSSYNEQFF
DNA: TGTGCCAGCAGCTACAAATCTTTTAGCGGGAGTTCCTACAATGAGCAGTTCTTC

size: .
D: .
V: TRBV9
J: TRBJ1-2
CDR3: CASSGYGYGYTF
DNA: TGTGCCAGCAGCGGTTACGGCTATGGCTACACCTTC

size: .
D: TRBD1
V: TRBV7-9
J: TRBJ2-5
CDR3: CASSSLGAGQGRETQYF
DNA: TGTGCCAGCAGCTCCCTAGGCGCCGGACAGGGGAGAGAGACCCAGTACTTC

size: few
D: .
V: TRBV12-3/TRBV12-4
J: TRBJ2-2
CDR3: CASSLGVRIGAGELFF
DNA: TGTGCCAGCAGTTTAGGGGTCCGGATAGGGGCCGGGGAGCTGTTTTTT

size: few
D: .
V: TRBV13
J: TRBJ1-1
CDR3: CASSRGQAEAFF
DNA: TGTGCCAGCAGCCGAGGGCAGGCTGAAGCTTTCTTT

size: .
D: .
V: TRBV7-9
J: TRBJ2-1
CDR3: CASSLGLVGGQFF
DNA: TGTGCCAGCAGCTTAGGACTAGTAGGCGGGCAGTTCTTC

size: many
D: TRBD1
V: TRBV10-3
J: TRBJ2-2
CDR3: CAIGQGNTGELFF
DNA: TGTGCCATCGGACAGGGGAACACCGGGGAGCTGTTTTTT

size: few
D: .
V: TRBV27
J: TRBJ1-2
CDR3: CAIRQAGGYTF
DNA: TGTGCCATCAGACAGGCGGGTGGCTACACCTTC

size: few
D: .
V: TRBV6-2/TRBV6-3
J: TRBJ2-6
CDR3: CASSYSIWGRERSSGANVLTF
DNA: TGTGCCAGCAGTTACTCGATATGGGGCAGGGAGAGGAGTTCTGGGGCCAACGTCCTGACTTTC

size: many
D: .
V: TRBV20-1
J: TRBJ1-1
CDR3: CSASRPSKTEAFF
DNA: TGCAGTGCTAGTCGACCCTCGAAGACTGAAGCTTTCTTT

size: few
D: TRBD1
V: TRBV4-3
J: TRBJ2-7
CDR3: CASSQDGTGQGAYEQYF
DNA: TGCGCCAGCAGCCAAGATGGGACAGGACAAGGGGCCTACGAGCAGTACTTC

size: many
D: .
V: TRBV9
J: TRBJ2-7
CDR3: CASSPSVQVITYEQYF
DNA: TGTGCCAGCAGCCCCTCGGTCCAGGTAATAACCTACGAGCAGTACTTC

size: .
D: TRBD2
V: TRBV7-2
J: TRBJ2-7
CDR3: CASSLVAGGSSYEQYF
DNA: TGTGCCAGCAGCTTAGTAGCGGGAGGGAGCTCCTACGAGCAGTACTTC

size: .
D: .
V: TRBV14
J: TRBJ2-5
CDR3: CASSQAWGPAGETQYF
DNA: TGTGCCAGCAGCCAAGCCTGGGGACCGGCGGGGGAGACCCAGTACTTC

size: .
D: TRBD2
V: TRBV9
J: TRBJ2-1
CDR3: CASSVIAGGLNEQFF
DNA: TGTGCCAGCAGCGTCATAGCGGGAGGCCTCAATGAGCAGTTCTTC

size: .
D: TRBD2
V: TRBV28
J: TRBJ2-1
CDR3: CASSLGTRYNEQFF
DNA: TGTGCCAGCAGTTTGGGGACTAGATACAATGAGCAGTTCTTC